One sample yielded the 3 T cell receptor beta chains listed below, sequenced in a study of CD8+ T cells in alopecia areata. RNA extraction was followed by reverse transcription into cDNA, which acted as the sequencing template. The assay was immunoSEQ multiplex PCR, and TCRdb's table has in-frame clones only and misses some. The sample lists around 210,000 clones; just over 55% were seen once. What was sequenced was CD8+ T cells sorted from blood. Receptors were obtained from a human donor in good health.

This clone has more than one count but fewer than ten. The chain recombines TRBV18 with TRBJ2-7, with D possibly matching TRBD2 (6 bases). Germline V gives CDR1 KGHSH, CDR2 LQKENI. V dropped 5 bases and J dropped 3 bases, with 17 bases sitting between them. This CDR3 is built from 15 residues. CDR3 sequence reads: CASSSDHGRYYEQYF. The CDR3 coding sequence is TGTGCCAGCTCATCCGATCACGGGAGATACTACGAGCAGTACTTC.

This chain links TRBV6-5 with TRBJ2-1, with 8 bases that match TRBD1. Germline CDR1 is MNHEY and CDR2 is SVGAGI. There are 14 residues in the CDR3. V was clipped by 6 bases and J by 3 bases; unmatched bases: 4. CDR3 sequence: CASSKDRVYNEQFF. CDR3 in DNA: TGTGCCAGCAGCAAGGACAGGGTCTACAATGAGCAGTTCTTC.

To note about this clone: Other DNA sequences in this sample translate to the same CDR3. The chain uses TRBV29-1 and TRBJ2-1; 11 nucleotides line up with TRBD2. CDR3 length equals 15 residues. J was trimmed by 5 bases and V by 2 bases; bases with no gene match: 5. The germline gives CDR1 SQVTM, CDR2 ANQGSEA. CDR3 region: CSVELAGGQNNEQFF. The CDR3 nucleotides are TGCAGCGTTGAACTAGCGGGGGGACAAAACAATGAGCAGTTCTTC.